This T cell receptor beta chain was profiled in a study of blood T cell repertoires in COVID-19 (dated by TCRdb to 2018 to 2020). Turning to the overall study: Samples covering the acute and convalescent phases of COVID-19 were provided by collaborators in the United States, Italy and Spain. The repertoires were released in a freely available public database intended as a resource for research on the immune response to SARS-CoV-2. A de-identified subject ID, COVID-19 status, age in years and sex were almost always included in the sample metadata. HLA class I and class II types, where available, came from metadata supplied by the sample provider rather than from assay-based typing. Deeply sampled blood TCRbeta repertoires from subjects exposed to, actively infected with, or recovered from COVID-19 were included in the dataset. The prospective study material was composed of cDNA or gDNA derived from T cells, B-cell-depleted T cells, or PBMCs. Samples came from the ongoing ImmuneRACE study (first 160 participants) plus 1,254 subjects from 6 global collaborators. Overall results and qualifications from the work: How much clinical and demographic metadata was included differed by source and by participant, and the metadata was provided uncurated.

In regard to this clone: What antigen it recognizes has not been identified. Per-base quality was not reported, and no clone a single base away is much larger than it.

The immunoSEQ Assay, a bias-controlled multiplex PCR, was used to amplify TCRbeta CDR3 regions from genomic DNA. The authors' pipeline ran thus. The number of nucleated cells in each sample was estimated from the amplification of reference gene primers within the assay. Sequence reads were collapsed and filtered to measure the absolute abundance of every unique TCRbeta CDR3 rearrangement. For each sample, productive Simpson clonality was calculated as the square root of Simpson's diversity index across productive rearrangements. TCRdb retrieved this table from immuneACCESS and kept in-frame rearrangements only. Not all clones are present; in checked studies, unresolved V genes account for under half, and no reason is known for the remainder. Clone size and the V and J calls come from that table; the DNA yielded D and trimming. In all, the sample holds roughly 79,000 clones, and 87% of those were seen once. The ten largest clones represent roughly 5.3% of the sample.

Trimming takes 2 bases from V and 0 bases from J, and the germline ends sit 12 bases apart. Looking up the germline V gene (reference sequence) yields CDR1 LGHDT and CDR2 YNNKEL. The CDR3 numbers 16 residues from cysteine through phenylalanine. The entry retains the CDR3 DNA only, 48 bases that are in frame from base 1. Whole blood was collected in K2EDTA tubes by collaborating institutions according to the institutions' own protocols. For TCRbeta analysis, collaborators shipped samples as frozen whole blood, isolated PBMCs, or DNA extracted from either of those sample types. The sequenced material came from peripheral blood. The sequence links TRBV3-1 (or the pseudogene TRBV3-2) to TRBJ2-3; possibly the D gene is TRBD2, per 6 matching bases. The clonotype comes from a woman over 75 with active or convalescent COVID-19. The nucleotides read TGTGCCAGCAGCCAATCCCGCGGGGCGAGCACAGATACGCAGTATTTT. Translated, this gives CASSQSRGASTDTQYF.